The rows below give T cell receptor beta chains drawn from one sample of a study of blood T cell repertoires in COVID-19. Assay used: immunoSEQ multiplex PCR; TCRdb lists only in-frame clones, some missing. The sample lists about 140,000 clones, 90% seen once, with more than 9.5% in the top ten. Sequencing was performed on peripheral blood. The origin of the receptors is a woman aged 80 or over with acute or convalescent COVID-19. The CDR3 runs from the conserved cysteine through the conserved F or W. Each record gives: CDR3 length, V gene, J gene, CDR3 protein.

>13|TRBV7-9|TRBJ1-1
CASSFEANTEAFF
>14|TRBV11-2|TRBJ1-1
CASSLTVPSLEAFF
>14|TRBV3-1/TRBV3-2|TRBJ2-5
CASSTQGIQETQYF
>18|TRBV19|TRBJ2-6
CASSPGTGSNTGANVLTF
>15|TRBV3-1/TRBV3-2|TRBJ2-1
CASSPSGGAYNEQFF
>17|TRBV5-1|TRBJ1-4
CASSLVPRQGVGEKLFF
>13|TRBV6-2/TRBV6-3|TRBJ2-7
CASSFSGGAEQYF
>17|TRBV21-1|TRBJ1-5
CASSTRTGKEDNQPQHF
>14|TRBV5-1|TRBJ2-2
CASSLATDTGELFF
>15|TRBV19|TRBJ1-2
CASSMGRGVDYGYTF
>13|TRBV19|TRBJ2-5
CASSKGGQETQYF
>16|TRBV24-1|TRBJ2-1
CATSEAASSSYNEQFF
>15|TRBV29-1|TRBJ2-1
CSVSSAASSYNEQFF
>13|TRBV29-1|TRBJ2-3
CSVETASTDTQYF
>15|TRBV7-9|TRBJ2-1
CASSRAGYSYNEQFF
>15|TRBV25-1|TRBJ1-6
CASSDLRGYNSPLHF
>13|TRBV18|TRBJ1-1
CASSGDRMTEAFF
>12|TRBV30|TRBJ1-1
CAWTGANTEAFF
>15|TRBV29-1|TRBJ2-3
CSVRGTSGSRDTQYF
>14|TRBV18|TRBJ2-2
CASSPKQASGELFF
>14|TRBV5-4|TRBJ1-3
CASTDTSSGNTIYF
>17|TRBV7-2|TRBJ2-2
CASSLVPGQGRSGELFF
>13|TRBV6-2/TRBV6-3|TRBJ1-2
CASSYSGAYGYTF
>14|TRBV5-4|TRBJ1-2
CASSLARQGNGYTF
>14|TRBV18|TRBJ1-2
CASSPFDQDYGYTF
>13|TRBV19|TRBJ1-6
CASSNREISPLHF
>15|TRBV6-1|TRBJ1-4
CASSDWTGDNEKLFF
>13|TRBV24-1|TRBJ1-3
CATSDFGGNTIYF
>17|TRBV3-1/TRBV3-2|TRBJ2-2
CASTSDSWDFNTGELFF
>17|TRBV30|TRBJ1-1
CAWSVREGSRRRGEAFF
>15|TRBV2|TRBJ1-4
CASSGDRGPNEKLFF
>13|TRBV10-3|TRBJ2-3
CAIRQKEADTQYF
>14|TRBV7-2|TRBJ2-7
CASSLTGQGNEQYF
>15|TRBV5-1|TRBJ2-3
CASSLGTGGTDTQYF
>18|TRBV7-9|TRBJ2-7
CASSSSSLAGGKNYEQYF
>15|TRBV6-5|TRBJ1-5
CASSYSGTGDQPQHF
>17|TRBV7-6|TRBJ2-1
CASSLVGAGGLWNEQFF
>14|TRBV6-2/TRBV6-3|TRBJ1-3
CASSPGGSGNTIYF
>13|TRBV11-1|TRBJ2-3
CASSSVRQGTQYF
>16|TRBV3-1/TRBV3-2|TRBJ1-6
CASSLTTGQGRPPLHF
>14|TRBV9|TRBJ2-3
CASSVYGGVDTQYF
>13|TRBV10-3|TRBJ1-2
CAIRTDMNYGYTF
>17|TRBV6-2/TRBV6-3|TRBJ1-1
CASSYPPGQGARTEAFF
>18|TRBV27|TRBJ2-1
CASSLSLAGGPRGREQFF